This T cell receptor (beta chain) derives from a study of T cell repertoires in aging, cancer and after chemotherapy. V lost 4 bases and J 5 bases, leaving 7 bases between the germline ends. Germline V gives CDR1 GTSNPN, CDR2 SVGIG (reference sequence). This CDR3 is 11 amino acids long. Amplification of TCR beta used genomic DNA extracted from peripheral blood. Multiplex touch-down PCR with TRB-A/B primers amplified rearranged V-D-J TRB sequences. TCRdb processed the multiplex PCR reads anew with MiXCR; each CDR3 protein has one entry. The sample has 10,000 to 15,000 distinct CDR3 sequences, approximately 34% seen once.

This sequence originates from a human donor in good health. The donor label of this sample is uncertain. Sequenced sample: blood. The chain employs TRBV30 and TRBJ2-3; D gene ambiguous. DNA of the CDR3: TGTGCCTGGAATTTTAGAGATACGCAGTATTTT. Amino acid sequence: CAWNFRDTQYF.